The 25 T cell receptor beta chains below come from one sample, sequenced in a study of T cell responses to AZD1222 COVID-19 vaccine. Sequencing used immunoSEQ multiplex PCR; TCRdb keeps in-frame clones, though not all of them. The sample contains 190,000 or so clones, roughly 92% of which appear only once. The material sequenced was peripheral blood, taken 28 days after the second AZD1222 dose. These receptors were obtained from an adult who received the AZD1222 COVID-19 vaccine.

This rearrangement joins TRBV7-8 to TRBJ1-6, with 8 bases lining up with TRBD1. Germline V gene lookup returns CDR1 SGHVS and CDR2 FQNEAQ. The V and J ends lost 1 base and 9 bases, in that order; junction bases with no gene match: 5. CDR3 length equals 15 residues. CDR3 sequence reads: CASSLEGTGGSPLHF. CDR3 DNA: TGTGCCAGCAGCTTAGAGGGTACAGGGGGTTCACCCCTCCACTTT.

The rearrangement joins TRBV11-3 to TRBJ2-7, with a weak D call TRBD2 (5 bases). CDR1 is SGHNT and CDR2 is YENEEA in the germline V gene. CDR3 length: 14 amino acids. Trimming left V 5 bases short and J 5 bases short, with 16 bases between. The DNA of the CDR3 is TGTGCCAGCAGCCGCACGGCGGGTTCCCACGAGCAGTACTTC. This translates into CASSRTAGSHEQYF.

The rearrangement joins TRBV18 to TRBJ2-2; tentative D call: TRBD1 (6 bases). Per the germline V gene, CDR1 is KGHSH and CDR2 is LQKENI. This CDR3 spans 15 amino acids. Trimming removed 2 bases at V and 3 bases at J, with 10 bases between. The CDR3 nucleotides read TGTGCCAGCTCACCAAGAACAGGGTACACCGGGGAGCTGTTTTTT. This codes for CASSPRTGYTGELFF.

As DNA, the CDR3 is TGTGCCACCAGCAGAAAGGGAACGAGCTCCTACAATGAGCAGTTCTTC. Translating gives CATSRKGTSSYNEQFF. V is TRBV15 and J is TRBJ2-1; D uncertain. V was cut by 2 bases and J by 0 bases, with 11 bases left in between. The CDR3 spans 16 residues. The germline CDR1 and CDR2 sequences are LNHNV and YYDKDF (reference sequence).

DNA of the CDR3: TGCAGCGTTGAAAAGTTCGCCGGGGAGCTGTTTTTT. It encodes CSVEKFAGELFF. The chain carries TRBV29-1 and TRBJ2-2; D is ambiguous. Germline V gene lookup returns CDR1 SQVTM and CDR2 ANQGSEA. The CDR3 has 12 residues. Trimming removed 2 bases from V and 6 bases from J, with 7 bases in between.

The CDR3 protein is CAASRDGNQPQHF. The CDR3 DNA reads as TGTGCCGCATCCCGGGACGGCAATCAGCCCCAGCATTTT. V and J are TRBV24-1 and TRBJ1-5, with D possibly matching TRBD1 (5 bases). Germline V gene lookup returns CDR1 KGHDR and CDR2 SFDVKD. The length of the CDR3 is 13 residues. Trimming removed 12 bases at V and 2 bases at J, with 13 bases between.

The chain employs TRBV9 and TRBJ1-4; no firm D call. The V end lost 0 bases, the J end lost 5 bases, and 11 bases lay between the germline ends. The CDR3 covers 15 residues. Germline assignment: CDR1 SGDLS and CDR2 YYNGEE. CDR3 protein: CASSVEEGWNEKLFF. CDR3 bases: TGTGCCAGCAGCGTAGAAGAGGGTTGGAATGAAAAACTGTTTTTT.

The chain carries TRBV30 and TRBJ2-1, with D perhaps matching TRBD2 (5 bases). The CDR3 is made up of 16 amino acids. The germline gives CDR1 GTSNPN, CDR2 SVGIG (reference sequence). The V gene lost 2 bases and the J gene lost 2 bases, with 16 bases spanning the gap. The CDR3 nucleotides are TGTGCCTGGAGTTACGGGAAGAGTCCTACCTACAATGAGCAGTTCTTC. Translation: CAWSYGKSPTYNEQFF.

The V gene is TRBV7-9, the J gene TRBJ2-7; D tentatively fits TRBD1 or TRBD2 (5 bases each). Germline loops: CDR1 SEHNR, CDR2 FQNEAQ (reference sequence). The CDR3 is 17 residues long. V gave up 1 base and J gave up 1 base, with 17 bases separating them. CDR3 DNA sequence: TGTGCCAGCAGCTTAGAGTCGGGACGGATCTCATCCTACGAGCAGTACTTC. Its protein is CASSLESGRISSYEQYF. The full variable domain, in which reference TRBV7-9 and TRBJ2-7 provide the parts outside the CDR3, is DTGVSQNPRHKITKRGQNVTFRCDPISEHNRLYWYRQTLGQGPEFLTYFQNEAQLEKSRLLSDRFSAERPKGSFSTLEIQRTEQGDSAMYLCASSLESGRISSYEQYFGPGTRLTVT.

There are a few counts of this clone. The CDR3 reads CASSQGFISGNTIYF. Here the CDR3 DNA reads TGTGCCAGCAGTCAGGGGTTTATCTCTGGAAACACCATATATTTT. The J gene is TRBJ1-3, the V gene TRBV28; tentatively, D is TRBD1 (6 bases). The V end lost 5 bases, the J end lost 0 bases, and 11 bases lay between the germline ends. CDR1 is MDHEN, CDR2 SYDVKM, per germline. CDR3 size: 15 residues. The complete variable domain, with remaining parts taken from reference TRBV28 and TRBJ1-3, reads DVKVTQSSRYLVKRTGEKVFLECVQDMDHENMFWYRQDPGLGLRLIYFSYDVKMKEKGDIPEGYSVSREKKERFSLILESASTNQTSMYLCASSQGFISGNTIYFGEGSWLTVV.

This chain links TRBV18 with TRBJ2-7; D is possibly TRBD1 or TRBD2 (5 bases each). This CDR3 has 16 residues. V was cut by 0 bases and J by 6 bases, with 18 bases left in between. CDR1 KGHSH and CDR2 LQKENI come from the germline V gene. The CDR3 loop is CASSPPGASPMGEQYF. The CDR3 coding sequence is TGTGCCAGCTCACCACCTGGGGCTAGCCCCATGGGCGAGCAGTACTTC.

The V and J genes are TRBV28 and TRBJ2-7; the D is unclear. V was cut by 7 bases and J by 0 bases, with 10 bases left in between. Germline CDR1 reads MDHEN; CDR2 reads SYDVKM. CDR3 length: 13 residues. CDR3 nucleotides: TGTGCCAGCACAAGGACCCTCTCCTACGAGCAGTACTTC. Amino acids: CASTRTLSYEQYF.

V gene TRBV4-2 combines with J gene TRBJ2-5; 9 bases are a match to TRBD2. The CDR3 is made up of 15 amino acids. J gave up 6 bases and V 0 bases, and 5 bases lay outside the gene matches. Germline values: CDR1 LGHNA, CDR2 YNFKEQ. The DNA of the CDR3 is TGTGCCAGCAGCCAAGATACTAGCGGGTGGAAGACCCAGTACTTC. Encoded protein: CASSQDTSGWKTQYF.

This rearrangement joins TRBV5-1 to TRBJ2-1; 13 bases agree with TRBD2. The germline gives CDR1 SGHRS, CDR2 YFSETQ. Unmatched junction bases numbered 12, after V lost 0 bases and J lost 6 bases. The CDR3 runs to 19 residues. CDR3 protein: CASSLVPGLAGRNPNEQFF. The CDR3 region has the DNA TGCGCCAGCAGCTTGGTCCCGGGACTAGCGGGAAGGAACCCCAATGAGCAGTTCTTC.

This sequence joins TRBV30 and TRBJ2-1; 7 nucleotides match TRBD2. Germline lookup yields CDR1 GTSNPN and CDR2 SVGIG (reference sequence). CDR3 length equals 14 residues. V shed 7 bases, J shed 1 base, and the junction held 7 bases outside the gene matches. In nucleotides, the CDR3 is TGTGCCTACCAGCGGGGCGGGTCCTACAATGAGCAGTTCTTC. This encodes CAYQRGGSYNEQFF.

The chain combines TRBV5-1 with TRBJ1-2; 8 bases are a match to TRBD1. J lost 4 bases, V lost 4 bases, and 3 bases had no gene match. There are 13 residues in the CDR3. Per the germline V gene, CDR1 is SGHRS and CDR2 is YFSETQ. The CDR3 protein is CASSLDRGYGYTF. In DNA, the CDR3 is TGCGCCAGCAGCCTCGACAGGGGCTATGGCTACACCTTC.

The gene calls are TRBV24-1 and TRBJ2-7; TRBD1 matches at 10 bases. Germline CDR1 reads KGHDR; CDR2 reads SFDVKD. The ends lost 3 bases at V and 5 bases at J; junction bases unmatched: 6. This CDR3 is built from 15 residues. In DNA, the CDR3 is TGTGCCACCAGTGATATCGGACAGGGGGGGGACGAGCAGTACTTC. It codes for CATSDIGQGGDEQYF.

This sequence joins TRBV21-1 and TRBJ1-4. TRBV21-1 is a documented pseudogene. The CDR3 extends over 17 amino acids. The CDR3 nucleotides are TGTGCCAGCAGCAAAGGAGGCAGGAGATGGTCTAATGAAAAACTGTTTTTT. Amino acid sequence: CASSKGGRRWSNEKLFF.

This CDR3 reads CASSPRWQGYGYTF. CDR3 coding DNA: TGTGCCAGCAGTCCCCGATGGCAGGGGTATGGCTACACCTTC. The chain uses TRBV27 and TRBJ1-2; D is possibly TRBD1 (6 bases). This CDR3 is built from 14 residues. Germline CDR1 MNHEY, CDR2 SMNVEV (reference sequence). V was clipped by 5 bases and J by 5 bases, with 15 bases between them.

The chain links TRBV4-3 to TRBJ1-4; D is unclear. This CDR3 is 16 amino acids long. From germline, CDR1 is LGHNA and CDR2 YSLEER. V gave up 4 bases and J gave up 0 bases, with 12 bases separating them. DNA of the CDR3: TGCGCCAGCAGCCCCAACGACGGGCCAACTAATGAAAAACTGTTTTTT. The encoded protein is CASSPNDGPTNEKLFF.

The gene calls are TRBV4-3 and TRBJ2-3, with 7 bases identical to TRBD2. This CDR3 is built from 18 residues. V trimming: 0 bases; J trimming: 4 bases; junction bases outside the gene matches: 13. Germline-derived CDR1 and CDR2 are LGHNA and YSLEER. The CDR3, as DNA: TGCGCCAGCAGCCAAGAGAACCTCCTGGGGGGGTTGCCAGATACGCAGTATTTT. This gives the protein CASSQENLLGGLPDTQYF.

The J gene is TRBJ1-4, the V gene TRBV29-1, with a tentative D call TRBD1 (5 bases). Per germline, CDR1 SQVTM and CDR2 ANQGSEA. This CDR3 comprises 12 residues. V lost 5 bases to trimming and J lost 14 bases, with 18 bases between them. The CDR3: CSVLSPGDSLFF. CDR3 coding DNA: TGCAGCGTTTTAAGCCCGGGAGACAGTCTGTTTTTT.

The chain employs TRBV28 and TRBJ1-3; a possible D gene is TRBD1 (5 bases). The germline V gene encodes CDR1 MDHEN and CDR2 SYDVKM. V was clipped by 6 bases and J by 5 bases, with 17 bases between them. This CDR3 contains 15 residues. CDR3 region: CASSHRRGPRNTIYF. CDR3 sequence (DNA): TGTGCCAGCAGCCACCGGAGGGGACCTAGAAACACCATATATTTT.

This chain connects TRBV9 to TRBJ2-1; possibly TRBD2 for D (5 bases). This CDR3 has 14 residues. Trimming took 0 bases from V and 6 from J, leaving 10 bases between them. Germline loops: CDR1 SGDLS, CDR2 YYNGEE. Written as DNA, the CDR3 is TGTGCCAGCAGCGTAGGAGCGGATACCAATGAGCAGTTCTTC. This gives the protein CASSVGADTNEQFF.

This clone was seen a single time. V and J are TRBV7-2 and TRBJ2-2, with 8 positions matching TRBD2. With 6 bases clipped from V and 1 base from J, the junction kept 4 bases outside the gene matches. The CDR3 extends over 15 amino acids. Germline CDR1 SGHTA, CDR2 FQGNSA. In DNA, the CDR3 is TGTGCCAGCAGTTTCAGCGGGAGGAACACCGGGGAGCTGTTTTTT. It translates to CASSFSGRNTGELFF.